The next 6 T cell receptor beta chains were all read from a single sample in a study of Ad26.COV2.S vaccination and SARS-CoV-2 variants. The data were produced by immunoSEQ multiplex PCR, yet TCRdb's version contains in-frame clones alone and is incomplete. The table lists hundreds of thousands of clones, roughly nine tenths of them singletons. Treatment indicated: about 20 received Ad26.COV2.S at low or high dose, single or two shots; five or six received placebo; per-sample allocation not given. It was on day 63 after the first vaccine or placebo injection that samples were taken. Material: peripheral blood, obtained in a trial of Ad26.COV2.S vaccine versus placebo. The receptor source for this set is a person aged 18-60 years who received the Ad26.COV2.S COVID-19 vaccine or a placebo.

The chain links TRBV7-3 to TRBJ2-5; the match to TRBD1 covers 8 bases. The junction had 9 bases not matched to a gene; V was cut back by 5 bases and J by 10 bases. The CDR3 covers 13 residues. Germline values: CDR1 SGHTA, CDR2 FQGTGA. The CDR3 spells CASSQQAGGDQYF. The CDR3 region has the DNA TGTGCCAGCAGCCAACAAGCAGGGGGCGACCAGTACTTC.

This clone was seen a handful of times. The chain combines TRBV7-9 with TRBJ2-5; D assignment may be TRBD1 or TRBD2 (5 bases each). This CDR3 has 17 residues. Germline lookup yields CDR1 SEHNR and CDR2 FQNEAQ (reference sequence). The V end was cut by 0 bases, the J end by 7 bases, with 21 bases between. CDR3 protein: CASSLASGATGLGTQYF. The CDR3, as DNA: TGTGCCAGCAGCTTAGCGTCCGGGGCAACGGGTTTGGGGACCCAGTACTTC.

The V gene is TRBV5-4, the J gene TRBJ2-2, with D uncertain. CDR1 and CDR2 from the germline V gene are SGHNT and YYREEE (reference sequence). V was trimmed by 4 bases and J by 4 bases, leaving 17 bases between them. The CDR3 covers 16 residues. The CDR3 loop reads CASSNPTYESTGELFF. The CDR3 DNA follows: TGTGCCAGCAGCAACCCGACTTACGAGAGCACCGGGGAGCTGTTTTTT.

The chain carries TRBV6-6 and TRBJ2-2; 7 bases line up with TRBD2. Trimming cost V 6 bases and J 2 bases; bases outside gene matches: 6. This CDR3 spans 15 amino acids. Germline CDR1 reads MNHNY; CDR2 reads SVGAGI (reference sequence). In DNA, the CDR3 is TGTGCCAGCAGCTACGGGGAGGGCAACACCGGGGAGCTGTTTTTT. Protein: CASSYGEGNTGELFF.

For this clone: Other DNA sequences in this sample translate to the same CDR3. This rearrangement joins TRBV12-3 or TRBV12-4 to TRBJ1-1, with unresolved D. This CDR3 has 12 amino acids. Between the trimmed V and J ends, which lost 2 bases and 5 bases, there was a span of 6 bases. The DNA of the CDR3 is TGTGCCAGCAGTTTAAGCGGGACTGAAGCTTTCTTT. It is translated as CASSLSGTEAFF.

This clone was detected only once. The CDR3 sequence: CSVELEGYWWRNTEAFF. CDR3 DNA sequence: TGCAGCGTTGAACTTGAAGGGTACTGGTGGAGGAACACTGAAGCTTTCTTT. The chain combines TRBV29-1 with TRBJ1-1; D not certain. CDR3 length equals 17 residues. V dropped 2 bases and J dropped 1 base, with 20 bases sitting between them. In germline, CDR1 is SQVTM, CDR2 ANQGSEA.